These 26 T cell receptor beta chains were all obtained from the same sample, sequenced in a study of blood T cell repertoires in COVID-19. Here immunoSEQ multiplex PCR was the method, and the copy in TCRdb shows in-frame clones only, minus some. The sample records 140,000 or so clones, 88% being singletons. The material sequenced was peripheral blood. The receptor set was obtained from a woman aged 45-65 years with acute or convalescent COVID-19.

The gene calls are TRBV5-1 and TRBJ1-5; TRBD1 aligns across 10 bases. The V gene's germline CDR1 is SGHRS and CDR2 YFSETQ. V gave up 4 bases and J gave up 5 bases; unmatched junction bases: 6. CDR3 length equals 15 residues. CDR3 nucleotide sequence: TGCGCCAGCAGCGTGGGACAGGGGAATTATCAGCCCCAGCATTTT. Residues: CASSVGQGNYQPQHF.

The gene calls are TRBV7-2 and TRBJ1-1, with 9 bases matching TRBD1. The CDR3 extends over 15 amino acids. Germline V lookup: CDR1 SGHTA, CDR2 FQGNSA. V gave up 7 bases and J gave up 6 bases; unmatched junction bases: 12. Here the CDR3 reads CASNLQGAGKPEAFF. The CDR3 nucleotides read TGTGCCAGCAATCTACAGGGGGCCGGAAAGCCTGAAGCTTTCTTT. Looking up the rest from reference TRBV7-2 and TRBJ1-1 gives the full variable domain: GAGVSQSPSNKVTEKGKDVELRCDPISGHTALYWYRQSLGQGLEFLIYFQGNSAPDKSGLPSDRFSAERTGGSVSTLTIQRTQQEDSAVYLCASNLQGAGKPEAFFGQGTRLTVV.

This chain links TRBV6-5 with TRBJ1-4; tentatively, D is TRBD1 (5 bases). Germline CDR1 is MNHEY and CDR2 is SVGAGI. V was pared by 4 bases and J by 14 bases, with 14 bases between. CDR3 length: 12 amino acids. As DNA, the CDR3 is TGTGCCAGCAGTTGGGTGGCGGGACCTCTGTTTTTT. Translated: CASSWVAGPLFF.

This clone has only one observation. The chain recombines TRBV9 with TRBJ1-1, with 7 positions matching TRBD1. The germline CDR1 and CDR2 sequences are SGDLS and YYNGEE. Losses at the gene ends were 3 bases for V and 11 bases for J; bases not matched to a gene: 7. There are 12 residues in the CDR3. CDR3 region: CASSGLGTAAFF. The CDR3 bases are TGTGCCAGCAGCGGCCTCGGGACAGCCGCTTTCTTT. The full variable domain, rest sourced from reference TRBV9 and TRBJ1-1, is DSGVTQTPKHLITATGQRVTLRCSPRSGDLSVYWYQQSLDQGLQFLIQYYNGEERAKGNILERFSAQQFPDLHSELNLSSLELGDSALYFCASSGLGTAAFFGQGTRLTVV.

The chain carries TRBV7-3 and TRBJ2-1; 13 bases fit TRBD2. This CDR3 has 16 amino acids. V gave up 1 base and J gave up 9 bases; unmatched junction bases: 6. Per germline, CDR1 SGHTA and CDR2 FQGTGA. The CDR3 region is CASSLNAGTSGAEQFF. In nucleotides, the CDR3 is TGTGCCAGCAGCTTAAATGCTGGGACTAGCGGGGCTGAGCAGTTCTTC. The full variable domain, with the rest looked up from reference TRBV7-3 and TRBJ2-1, is GAGVSQTPSNKVTEKGKYVELRCDPISGHTALYWYRQSLGQGPEFLIYFQGTGAADDSGLPNDRFFAVRPEGSVSTLKIQRTERGDSAVYLCASSLNAGTSGAEQFFGPGTRLTVL.

V gene TRBV9 combines with J gene TRBJ2-6; D unclear. Trimming cost V 5 bases and J 0 bases, with 9 bases left between them. CDR3 length: 15 amino acids. Germline CDR1 reads SGDLS; CDR2 reads YYNGEE. DNA for the CDR3: TGTGCCAGCAGTGCTTCAGTCTCTGGGGCCAACGTCCTGACTTTC. Translated: CASSASVSGANVLTF.

This chain uses TRBV20-1 with TRBJ1-5, with 10 positions matching TRBD1. The CDR3 is 16 residues long. From germline, CDR1 is DFQATT and CDR2 SNEGSKA (reference sequence). Unmatched junction bases numbered 10, after V lost 3 bases and J lost 5 bases. The CDR3 DNA follows: TGCAGTGCTAGTAGGGCGACGACAGGGGGCGATCAGCCCCAGCATTTT. The encoded protein is CSASRATTGGDQPQHF.

The gene calls are TRBV6-5 and TRBJ1-1; 9 bases are a match to TRBD1. In germline, CDR1 is MNHEY, CDR2 SVGAGI. The CDR3 has 15 residues. The ends lost 5 bases at V and 1 base at J; junction bases unmatched: 5. The CDR3 reads CASSRQGVGNTEAFF. The CDR3 nucleotides are TGTGCCAGCAGTCGACAGGGGGTAGGGAACACTGAAGCTTTCTTT.

The CDR3 nucleotides are TGTGCCAGCAGTCGAACTAGCGGGGCTCCGGGTAGTGAGCAGTTCTTC. As protein: CASSRTSGAPGSEQFF. V and J are TRBV11-3 and TRBJ2-1, with 10 bases identical to TRBD2. This CDR3 has 16 residues. The germline V gene has CDR1 SGHNT and CDR2 YENEEA. With V trimmed by 6 bases and J by 9 bases, 14 bases remained unmatched.

This clone was seen only a few times. The chain recombines TRBV7-3 with TRBJ2-1; D might be TRBD1 (6 bases). The CDR3 contains 13 residues. V lost 5 bases and J 6 bases, leaving 11 bases between the germline ends. The germline CDR1 and CDR2 sequences are SGHTA and FQGTGA. The CDR3 region has the DNA TGTGCCAGCAGCCTGGACAGTGGCAATGAGCAGTTCTTC. Its translation: CASSLDSGNEQFF.

The gene calls are TRBV7-9 and TRBJ2-7, with a tentative D call TRBD1 (6 bases). The germline V gene has CDR1 SEHNR and CDR2 FQNEAQ (reference sequence). The CDR3 extends over 12 amino acids. V was pared by 6 bases and J by 4 bases, with 10 bases between. CDR3 residues: CASSATGYEQYF. CDR3 coding DNA: TGTGCCAGCAGTGCTACAGGGTACGAGCAGTACTTC.

V and J are TRBV2 and TRBJ1-3; D remains ambiguous. V was shortened by 4 bases and J by 3 bases, with 4 bases between the two germline ends. The germline gives CDR1 SNHLY, CDR2 FYNNEI. CDR3 length equals 12 residues. The CDR3 bases are TGTGCCAGCAGTGTAGTTGGAAACACCATATATTTT. This translates into CASSVVGNTIYF. The full variable domain, in which reference TRBV2 and TRBJ1-3 provide the parts outside the CDR3, is EPEVTQTPSHQVTQMGQEVILRCVPISNHLYFYWYRQILGQKVEFLVSFYNNEISEKSEIFDDQFSVERPDGSNFTLKIRSTKLEDSAMYFCASSVVGNTIYFGEGSWLTVV.

The rearrangement links TRBV6-5 to TRBJ2-2; 10 bases match TRBD1. The V and J ends lost 7 bases and 4 bases, in that order; junction bases with no gene match: 6. This CDR3 contains 15 residues. The germline CDR1 and CDR2 sequences are MNHEY and SVGAGI. CDR3 loop: CASTRQGALTGELFF. CDR3 DNA: TGTGCCAGCACCCGACAGGGGGCGCTCACCGGGGAGCTGTTTTTT.

The chain's CDR3 is CASSPWDSSGNTIYF. The CDR3 DNA is TGTGCCAGCAGCCCTTGGGACAGCTCTGGAAACACCATATATTTT. The chain combines TRBV3-1 (or the pseudogene TRBV3-2) with TRBJ1-3; 7 nucleotides align to TRBD1. In germline, CDR1 is LGHDT, CDR2 YNNKEL (reference sequence). J was trimmed by 0 bases and V by 4 bases; bases with no gene match: 3. This CDR3 is 15 amino acids long.

V and J are TRBV4-1 and TRBJ1-2; 9 bases match TRBD1. This CDR3 spans 14 amino acids. V trimming: 4 bases; J trimming: 4 bases; junction bases outside the gene matches: 4. Germline assignment: CDR1 MGHRA and CDR2 YSYEKL. CDR3 protein: CASSPTGGGYGYTF. Written as DNA, the CDR3 is TGCGCCAGCAGCCCGACAGGGGGGGGCTATGGCTACACCTTC.

This rearrangement joins TRBV7-9 to TRBJ1-1; possible D gene TRBD1, 5 bases. V lost 3 bases to trimming and J lost 4 bases, with 9 bases between them. The CDR3 runs 13 residues. Germline CDR1 SEHNR, CDR2 FQNEAQ (reference sequence). CDR3 in amino acids: CASSFGGSTEAFF. DNA for the CDR3: TGTGCCAGCAGCTTCGGGGGGAGCACTGAAGCTTTCTTT. The entire variable domain, with the rest obtained from reference TRBV7-9 and TRBJ1-1, is as follows: DTGVSQNPRHKITKRGQNVTFRCDPISEHNRLYWYRQTLGQGPEFLTYFQNEAQLEKSRLLSDRFSAERPKGSFSTLEIQRTEQGDSAMYLCASSFGGSTEAFFGQGTRLTVV.

The chain couples TRBV12-3 or TRBV12-4 to TRBJ1-1, with no clear D. The CDR3 spans 12 residues. V was trimmed by 7 bases and J by 12 bases, leaving 18 bases between them. CDR3 amino acids: CASTSSIAGSFF. CDR3 sequence (DNA): TGTGCCAGCACCTCCTCTATCGCGGGTTCTTTCTTT.

The V call is TRBV5-4, the J call TRBJ1-1, with D unclear. This CDR3 is 15 amino acids long. Trimming took off 2 bases at V and 6 bases at J, with 17 bases between the two ends. Germline loops: CDR1 SGHNT, CDR2 YYREEE (reference sequence). The CDR3 region has the DNA TGTGCCAGCAGCTTTGGGCCGCTTCCAGAACCTGAAGCTTTCTTT. The encoded protein is CASSFGPLPEPEAFF. The full variable domain, its missing parts supplied by reference TRBV5-4 and TRBJ1-1, is ETGVTQSPTHLIKTRGQQVTLRCSSQSGHNTVSWYQQALGQGPQFIFQYYREEENGRGNFPPRFSGLQFPNYSSELNVNALELDDSALYLCASSFGPLPEPEAFFGQGTRLTVV.

This clone appeared a few times. The V call is TRBV30, the J call TRBJ1-2, with TRBD1 matching over 7 bases. The ends lost 1 base at V and 4 bases at J; junction bases unmatched: 6. The germline CDR1 and CDR2 sequences are GTSNPN and SVGIG (reference sequence). CDR3 length equals 14 residues. Here the CDR3 reads CAWSGQGVGYGYTF. CDR3 DNA sequence: TGTGCCTGGAGTGGACAGGGTGTTGGCTATGGCTACACCTTC.

The chain uses TRBV6-4 and TRBJ2-5; weak D call: TRBD1 (5 bases). CDR1 MRHNA and CDR2 SNTAGT come from the germline V gene. This CDR3 comprises 14 residues. Trimming pared 5 bases from V and 2 bases from J, leaving 12 bases between. The CDR3 sequence: CASSRGHLQETQYF. The CDR3 DNA reads as TGTGCCAGCAGTCGAGGACATTTACAAGAGACCCAGTACTTC.

J is TRBJ1-2 and V is TRBV15, with 7 bases matching TRBD1. Per the germline V gene, CDR1 is LNHNV and CDR2 is YYDKDF (reference sequence). V shed 2 bases, J shed 0 bases, and the junction held 3 bases outside the gene matches. The CDR3 totals 15 residues. CDR3 DNA: TGTGCCACCAGCAGAACCGGGACAGCTAACTATGGCTACACCTTC. Translating gives CATSRTGTANYGYTF.

This clone has only a few counts. This chain connects TRBV19 to TRBJ1-1; tentatively, D is TRBD1 (6 bases). The germline V and J ends were trimmed by 6 bases and 3 bases, with 14 bases remaining between them. The CDR3 has 14 amino acids. From germline, CDR1 is LNHDA and CDR2 SQIVND (reference sequence). The CDR3 DNA is TGTGCCAGTAGCAATTCTCGACAGGACACTGAAGCTTTCTTT. Amino acids: CASSNSRQDTEAFF.

This clone was counted only a few times. This chain links TRBV10-3 with TRBJ2-7; TRBD1 agrees at 8 bases. This CDR3 has 12 amino acids. V gave up 7 bases and J gave up 3 bases; unmatched junction bases: 2. Germline CDR1 is ENHRY and CDR2 is SYGVKD. CDR3 DNA sequence: TGTGCCATCACCGGACAGGGCTACGAGCAGTACTTC. This translates into CAITGQGYEQYF.

The chain uses TRBV5-1 and TRBJ2-3; no clear D gene. Germline values: CDR1 SGHRS, CDR2 YFSETQ. The CDR3 contains 17 residues. V was cut by 0 bases and J by 0 bases, with 14 bases left in between. CDR3 nucleotides: TGCGCCAGCAGCTTGGAAACTTCCTCCGGGAGCACAGATACGCAGTATTTT. Its protein is CASSLETSSGSTDTQYF.

This clone was picked up one time. The rearrangement joins TRBV5-1 to TRBJ1-4; D uncertain. Trimming shortened V by 0 bases and J by 0 bases, and 9 bases separated the two germline ends. CDR1 and CDR2 from the germline V gene are SGHRS and YFSETQ. The CDR3 totals 16 residues. The CDR3, as DNA: TGCGCCAGCAGCTTGGGCCCGGGTGCAACTAATGAAAAACTGTTTTTT. It is translated as CASSLGPGATNEKLFF. Variable domain in full (rest from reference TRBV5-1 and TRBJ1-4): KAGVTQTPRYLIKTRGQQVTLSCSPISGHRSVSWYQQTPGQGLQFLFEYFSETQRNKGNFPGRFSGRQFSNSRSEMNVSTLELGDSALYLCASSLGPGATNEKLFFGSGTQLSVL.

The V call is TRBV6-5, the J call TRBJ1-1; 8 nucleotides line up with TRBD1. Germline CDR1 MNHEY, CDR2 SVGAGI. Germline trimming cut 6 bases from V and 0 bases from J; bases unmatched to any gene: 3. This CDR3 contains 14 residues. DNA of the CDR3: TGTGCCAGCAGCAAGGACAGGGTGAACACTGAAGCTTTCTTT. Translating it yields CASSKDRVNTEAFF.